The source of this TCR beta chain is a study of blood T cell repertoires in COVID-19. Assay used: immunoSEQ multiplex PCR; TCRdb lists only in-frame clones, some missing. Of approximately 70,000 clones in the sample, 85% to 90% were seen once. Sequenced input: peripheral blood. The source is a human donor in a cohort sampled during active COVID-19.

The CDR3 DNA is TGTGCCAGCAGCTTGTCCCACACTAGCGGGGGGCGAGAGCAGTTCTTC. Protein product: CASSLSHTSGGREQFF. This rearrangement joins TRBV5-4 to TRBJ2-1; 12 bases match TRBD2. The germline V gene has CDR1 SGHNT and CDR2 YYREEE (reference sequence). CDR3 length equals 16 residues. V shed 1 base, J shed 10 bases, and the junction held 9 bases outside the gene matches.